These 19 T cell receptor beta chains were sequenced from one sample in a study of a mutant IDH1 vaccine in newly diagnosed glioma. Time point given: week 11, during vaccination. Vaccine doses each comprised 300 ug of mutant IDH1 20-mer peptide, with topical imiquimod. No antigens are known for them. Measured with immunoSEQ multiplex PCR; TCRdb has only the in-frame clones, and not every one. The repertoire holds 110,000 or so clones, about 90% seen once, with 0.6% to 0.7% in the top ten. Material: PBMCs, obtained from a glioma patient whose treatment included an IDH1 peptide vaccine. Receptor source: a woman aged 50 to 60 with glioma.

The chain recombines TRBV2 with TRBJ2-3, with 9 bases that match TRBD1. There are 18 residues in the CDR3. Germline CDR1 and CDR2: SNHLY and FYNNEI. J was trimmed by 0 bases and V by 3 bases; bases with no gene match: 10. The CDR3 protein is CASSEQRQGGTSTDTQYF. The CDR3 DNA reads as TGTGCCAGCAGTGAGCAGAGACAGGGGGGAACTAGCACAGATACGCAGTATTTT.

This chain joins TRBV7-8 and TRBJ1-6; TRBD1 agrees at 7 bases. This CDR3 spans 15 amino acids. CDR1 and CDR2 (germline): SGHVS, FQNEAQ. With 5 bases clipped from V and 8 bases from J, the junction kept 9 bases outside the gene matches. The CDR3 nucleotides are TGTGCCAGCAGCGGTCTTGGGACAGCCTATTCACCCCTCCACTTT. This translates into CASSGLGTAYSPLHF.

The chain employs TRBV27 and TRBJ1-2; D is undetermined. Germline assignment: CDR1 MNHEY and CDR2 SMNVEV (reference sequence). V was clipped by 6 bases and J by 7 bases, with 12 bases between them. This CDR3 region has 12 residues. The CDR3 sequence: CASRRSVGGYTF. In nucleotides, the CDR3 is TGTGCCAGCAGACGGTCCGTTGGTGGCTACACCTTC.

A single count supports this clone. For the CDR3, the DNA is TGTGCCAGCAGGGGGACAGGACGGAATCAGCCCCAGCATTTT. This encodes CASRGTGRNQPQHF. The V gene is TRBV28, the J gene TRBJ1-5; 8 nucleotides match TRBD1. Germline V gene data show CDR1 as MDHEN and CDR2 as SYDVKM. With 6 bases clipped from V and 4 bases from J, the junction kept 5 bases outside the gene matches. CDR3 length equals 14 residues.

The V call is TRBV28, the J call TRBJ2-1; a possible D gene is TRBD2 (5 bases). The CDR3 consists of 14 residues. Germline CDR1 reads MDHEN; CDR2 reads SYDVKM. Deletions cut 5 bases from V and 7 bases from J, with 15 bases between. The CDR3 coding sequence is TGTGCCAGCAGTCCCCTCGAGGGTCGGAATGAGCAGTTCTTC. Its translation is CASSPLEGRNEQFF.

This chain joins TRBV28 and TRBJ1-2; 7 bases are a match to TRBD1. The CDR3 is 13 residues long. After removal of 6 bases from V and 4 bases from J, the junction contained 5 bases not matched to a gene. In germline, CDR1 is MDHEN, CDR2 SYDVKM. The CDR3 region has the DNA TGTGCCAGCAGCCTACAGGGGACCTATGGCTACACCTTC. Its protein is CASSLQGTYGYTF.

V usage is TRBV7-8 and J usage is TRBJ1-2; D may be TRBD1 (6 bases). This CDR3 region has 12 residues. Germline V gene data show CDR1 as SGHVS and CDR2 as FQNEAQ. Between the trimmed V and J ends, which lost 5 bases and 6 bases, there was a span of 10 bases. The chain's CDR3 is CASSARQDGYTF. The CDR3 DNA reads TGTGCCAGCAGCGCCCGACAGGATGGCTACACCTTC.

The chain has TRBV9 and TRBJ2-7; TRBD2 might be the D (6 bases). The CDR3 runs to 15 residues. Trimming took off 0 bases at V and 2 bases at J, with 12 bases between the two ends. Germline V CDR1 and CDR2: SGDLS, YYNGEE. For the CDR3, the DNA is TGTGCCAGCAGCGTAGAAGCTAGCGCAACCTACGAGCAGTACTTC. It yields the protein CASSVEASATYEQYF.

The CDR3 reads CASSQGGTSGRAGELFF. Here the CDR3 DNA reads TGTGCCAGCAGCCAAGGGGGGACTAGCGGTCGGGCCGGGGAGCTGTTTTTT. V and J are TRBV4-2 and TRBJ2-2; 11 bases line up with TRBD2. V shed 1 base and J 6 bases; nucleotides not matched to a gene: 7. The CDR3 has 17 amino acids. Looked up from germline, CDR1 is LGHNA and CDR2 is YNFKEQ.

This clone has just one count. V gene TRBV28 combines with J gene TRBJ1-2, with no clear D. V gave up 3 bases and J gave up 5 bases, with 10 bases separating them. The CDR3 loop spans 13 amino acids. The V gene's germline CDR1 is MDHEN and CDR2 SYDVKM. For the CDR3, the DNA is TGTGCCAGCAGTTTTCGGACGTTATATGGCTACACCTTC. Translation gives CASSFRTLYGYTF.

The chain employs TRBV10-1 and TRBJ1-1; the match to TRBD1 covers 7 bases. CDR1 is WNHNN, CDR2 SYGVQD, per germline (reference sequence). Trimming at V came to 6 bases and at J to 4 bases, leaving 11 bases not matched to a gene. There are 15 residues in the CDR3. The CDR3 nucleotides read TGCGCCAGCAGCCCCGGGACAGTAATAGGCACTGAAGCTTTCTTT. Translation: CASSPGTVIGTEAFF.

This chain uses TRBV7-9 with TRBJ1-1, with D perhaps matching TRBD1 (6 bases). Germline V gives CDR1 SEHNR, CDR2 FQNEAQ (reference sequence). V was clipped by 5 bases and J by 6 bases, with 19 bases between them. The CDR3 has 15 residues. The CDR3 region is CASSVVQGGGAEAFF. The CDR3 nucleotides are TGTGCCAGCAGCGTAGTACAGGGTGGGGGCGCTGAAGCTTTCTTT. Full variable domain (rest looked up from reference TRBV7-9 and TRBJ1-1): DTGVSQNPRHKITKRGQNVTFRCDPISEHNRLYWYRQTLGQGPEFLTYFQNEAQLEKSRLLSDRFSAERPKGSFSTLEIQRTEQGDSAMYLCASSVVQGGGAEAFFGQGTRLTVV.

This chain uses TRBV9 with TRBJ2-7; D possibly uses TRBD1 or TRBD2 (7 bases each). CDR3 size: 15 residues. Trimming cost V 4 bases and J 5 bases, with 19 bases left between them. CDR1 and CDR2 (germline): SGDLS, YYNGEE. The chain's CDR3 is CASSPRQGGIHEQYF. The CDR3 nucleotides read TGTGCCAGCAGCCCCCGGCAGGGGGGGATACACGAGCAGTACTTC.

The CDR3 spells CASSMDSGRGWNEQFF. The CDR3 coding sequence is TGTGCCAGTAGTATGGATAGCGGGAGAGGGTGGAATGAGCAGTTCTTC. The chain is built from TRBV19 and TRBJ2-1, with 9 bases identical to TRBD2. Germline V lookup: CDR1 LNHDA, CDR2 SQIVND (reference sequence). The CDR3 runs 16 residues. V trimming: 3 bases; J trimming: 7 bases; junction bases outside the gene matches: 10.

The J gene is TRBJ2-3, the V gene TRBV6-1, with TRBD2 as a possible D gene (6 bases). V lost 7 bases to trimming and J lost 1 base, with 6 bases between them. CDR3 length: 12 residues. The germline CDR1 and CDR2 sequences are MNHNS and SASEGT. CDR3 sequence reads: CASTGGTDTQYF. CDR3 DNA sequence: TGTGCCAGCACGGGGGGCACAGATACGCAGTATTTT.

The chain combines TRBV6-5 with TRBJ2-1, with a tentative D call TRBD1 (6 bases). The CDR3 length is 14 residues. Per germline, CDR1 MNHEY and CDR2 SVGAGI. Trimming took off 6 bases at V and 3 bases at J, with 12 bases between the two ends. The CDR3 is CASRFQDSYNEQFF. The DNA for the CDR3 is TGTGCCAGCAGATTCCAGGACAGCTACAATGAGCAGTTCTTC.

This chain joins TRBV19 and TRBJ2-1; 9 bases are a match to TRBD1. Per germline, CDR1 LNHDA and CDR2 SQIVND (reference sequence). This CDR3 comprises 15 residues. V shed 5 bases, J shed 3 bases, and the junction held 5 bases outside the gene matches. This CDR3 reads CASSWGTGLYNEQFF. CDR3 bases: TGTGCCAGTAGTTGGGGGACAGGGCTCTACAATGAGCAGTTCTTC.

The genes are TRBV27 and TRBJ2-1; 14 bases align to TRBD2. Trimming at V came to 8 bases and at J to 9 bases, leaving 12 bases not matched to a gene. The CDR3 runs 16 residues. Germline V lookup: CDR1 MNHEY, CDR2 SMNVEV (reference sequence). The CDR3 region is CASRPGTSGRWGEQFF. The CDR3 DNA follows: TGTGCCAGCCGCCCCGGGACTAGCGGGAGATGGGGTGAGCAGTTCTTC.

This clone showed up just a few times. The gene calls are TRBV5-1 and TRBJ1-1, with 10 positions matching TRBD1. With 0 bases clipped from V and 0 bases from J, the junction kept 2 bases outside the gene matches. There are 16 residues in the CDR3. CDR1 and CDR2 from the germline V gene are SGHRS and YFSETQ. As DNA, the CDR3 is TGCGCCAGCAGCTTGGTGACAGGGGGCATGAACACTGAAGCTTTCTTT. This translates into CASSLVTGGMNTEAFF.